Below are 23 T cell receptor beta chains sequenced from a single sample in a study of cytomegalovirus exposure and HLA in healthy donors. A multiplex PCR was run with 60 Vbeta primers and 13 Jbeta primers. Data came from immunoSEQ multiplex PCR; TCRdb stores just in-frame clones and leaves some out. The data contain 65,000 to 85,000 clones, 68% of them singletons. The sequencing input was PBMCs. These receptors all stem from a woman aged 30 to 39 in good health and CMV-seronegative.

The chain joins TRBV6-1 to TRBJ2-7, with 7 bases lining up with TRBD2. V dropped 5 bases and J dropped 5; count of bases not matched to a gene: 12. The CDR3 has 15 amino acids. The germline CDR1 and CDR2 sequences are MNHNS and SASEGT. The CDR3 is CASSPGGWLGNEQYF. The CDR3 DNA follows: TGTGCCAGCAGTCCGGGGGGATGGCTTGGCAACGAGCAGTACTTC.

The genes are TRBV2 and TRBJ1-2; 10 bases are shared with TRBD1. This CDR3 has 15 residues. Per the germline V gene, CDR1 is SNHLY and CDR2 is FYNNEI. The V and J ends lost 7 bases and 5 bases, in that order; junction bases with no gene match: 10. For the CDR3, the DNA is TGTGCCAGCACCCCGGACAGGGGGGCATTATATGGCTACACCTTC. It yields the protein CASTPDRGALYGYTF.

As concerns this clone: Mismatch with germline at one junction end may stem from a read error. The V gene is TRBV7-9, the J gene TRBJ1-2; D not resolved. The CDR3 spans 12 residues. CDR1 and CDR2 from the germline V gene are SEHNR and FQNEAQ (reference sequence). CDR3: CSSSFRSYGYTF. CDR3 sequence (DNA): TGTTCCAGCAGCTTCCGGAGCTATGGCTACACCTTC.

This sequence joins TRBV5-1 and TRBJ2-4, with a weak D call TRBD1 (6 bases). CDR1 is SGHRS and CDR2 is YFSETQ in the germline V gene. The V end lost 0 bases, the J end lost 6 bases, and 7 bases lay between the germline ends. CDR3 length: 13 residues. For the CDR3, the DNA is TGCGCCAGCAGCTTGGTGGGGGCAAACATTCAGTACTTC. As protein: CASSLVGANIQYF.

The sample holds a few counts of this clone. The CDR3 region has the DNA TGTGCCAGCAGTGATCGGACAGTGGACTATGGCTACACCTTC. This translates into CASSDRTVDYGYTF. The chain combines TRBV2 with TRBJ1-2; D possibly corresponds to TRBD1 (6 bases). The CDR3 runs to 14 residues. Germline lookup yields CDR1 SNHLY and CDR2 FYNNEI. Trimming pared 3 bases from V and 3 bases from J, leaving 11 bases between. Full variable domain (missing parts from reference TRBV2 and TRBJ1-2): EPEVTQTPSHQVTQMGQEVILRCVPISNHLYFYWYRQILGQKVEFLVSFYNNEISEKSEIFDDQFSVERPDGSNFTLKIRSTKLEDSAMYFCASSDRTVDYGYTFGSGTRLTVV.

This clone occurred a few times. The CDR3 here is CASSPSVPEKLFF. The CDR3 region has the DNA TGTGCCAGCAGCCCGTCGGTTCCTGAAAAACTGTTTTTT. The chain has TRBV6-5 and TRBJ1-4; D is unresolved. This CDR3 has 13 residues. The V and J ends lost 6 bases and 7 bases respectively, with 12 bases between them. The V gene's germline CDR1 is MNHEY and CDR2 SVGAGI.

The rearrangement uses TRBV5-4 and TRBJ2-7; D might be TRBD1 (6 bases). The CDR3 sequence is 16 residues long. Per the germline V gene, CDR1 is SGHNT and CDR2 is YYREEE (reference sequence). V was pared by 4 bases and J by 1 base, with 18 bases between. The CDR3 nucleotides are TGTGCCAGCAGCAAAGGGCTGGGGGACATATCCTACGAGCAGTACTTC. Amino acid sequence: CASSKGLGDISYEQYF.

V is TRBV6-1 and J is TRBJ1-6; a possible D gene is TRBD1 (6 bases). Trimming took 2 bases from V and 1 from J, leaving 12 bases between them. This CDR3 is built from 17 residues. Per the germline V gene, CDR1 is MNHNS and CDR2 is SASEGT. The CDR3 DNA reads as TGTGCCAGCAGTGAAAATTGGGGGACATCCTATAATTCACCCCTCCACTTT. Protein sequence: CASSENWGTSYNSPLHF.

J is TRBJ2-3 and V is TRBV30; the D gene is possibly TRBD1 (7 bases). The CDR3 spans 15 residues. Per germline, CDR1 GTSNPN and CDR2 SVGIG (reference sequence). V was trimmed by 2 bases and J by 3 bases, leaving 15 bases between them. The CDR3 is CAWSRRGQRTDTQYF. The CDR3 DNA is TGTGCCTGGAGTAGGAGGGGGCAGCGGACAGATACGCAGTATTTT.

The genes are TRBV7-8 and TRBJ1-6; D remains unclear. The V gene lost 3 bases and the J gene lost 4 bases, with 7 bases spanning the gap. CDR3 size: 14 residues. The germline gives CDR1 SGHVS, CDR2 FQNEAQ. CDR3 amino acids: CASSLPGYNSPLHF. In DNA, the CDR3 is TGTGCCAGCAGCTTGCCGGGGTATAATTCACCCCTCCACTTT.

V and J are TRBV23-1 and TRBJ2-7; TRBD1 matches at 8 bases. TRBV23-1 is an ORF; its function is uncertain. J was trimmed by 4 bases and V by 0 bases; bases with no gene match: 8. The CDR3 runs 16 residues. Here the CDR3 reads CASSQSNRGRPYEQYF. CDR3 bases: TGCGCCAGCAGTCAATCGAACAGGGGGAGACCGTACGAGCAGTACTTC.

CDR3 amino acids: CASSIAAPFPPSNQPQHF. The CDR3 DNA reads TGTGCCAGTAGTATCGCGGCGCCATTTCCCCCTAGCAATCAGCCCCAGCATTTT. This chain joins TRBV19 and TRBJ1-5; D is undetermined. V lost 3 bases and J lost 0, with 18 bases in between. There are 18 residues in the CDR3. CDR1 and CDR2 (germline): LNHDA, SQIVND (reference sequence). The full variable domain, in which reference TRBV19 and TRBJ1-5 provide the parts outside the CDR3, is DGGITQSPKYLFRKEGQNVTLSCEQNLNHDAMYWYRQDPGQGLRLIYYSQIVNDFQKGDIAEGYSVSREKKESFPLTVTSAQKNPTAFYLCASSIAAPFPPSNQPQHFGDGTRLSIL.

This sequence joins TRBV27 and TRBJ1-5; weak D call: TRBD1 (6 bases). V lost 5 bases, J lost 4 bases, and 21 bases lay in between. Germline loops: CDR1 MNHEY, CDR2 SMNVEV (reference sequence). The CDR3 is 17 amino acids. The CDR3 sequence: CASSTTGSGIRNQPQHF. CDR3 nucleotides: TGTGCCAGCAGTACGACAGGATCGGGCATTCGGAATCAGCCCCAGCATTTT.

The rearrangement joins TRBV7-9 to TRBJ1-1; a weak D match, TRBD1 (5 bases). Germline V gives CDR1 SEHNR, CDR2 FQNEAQ (reference sequence). This CDR3 has 15 amino acids. V was shortened by 1 base and J by 2 bases, with 11 bases between the two germline ends. The CDR3 is CASSLDGGGNTEAFF. The CDR3 bases are TGTGCCAGCAGCTTAGACGGGGGAGGTAACACTGAAGCTTTCTTT. Using reference TRBV7-9 and TRBJ1-1 for the parts outside the CDR3, the full variable domain is DTGVSQNPRHKITKRGQNVTFRCDPISEHNRLYWYRQTLGQGPEFLTYFQNEAQLEKSRLLSDRFSAERPKGSFSTLEIQRTEQGDSAMYLCASSLDGGGNTEAFFGQGTRLTVV.

The rearrangement uses TRBV29-1 and TRBJ2-3, with 11 positions matching TRBD2. The V and J ends lost 6 bases and 3 bases, in that order; junction bases with no gene match: 5. CDR3 size: 14 residues. The germline gives CDR1 SQVTM, CDR2 ANQGSEA. CDR3 region: CSVNSGGGTDTQYF. In DNA, the CDR3 is TGCAGCGTCAATAGCGGGGGGGGGACAGATACGCAGTATTTT.

The chain joins TRBV4-2 to TRBJ2-3; TRBD2 matches 7 bases. Germline V lookup: CDR1 LGHNA, CDR2 YNFKEQ. CDR3 length: 19 residues. Trimming at V came to 0 bases and at J to 0 bases, leaving 12 bases not matched to a gene. The CDR3: CASSQDRKRGPFSTDTQYF. The CDR3, as DNA: TGTGCCAGCAGCCAAGATAGAAAGCGGGGACCCTTTAGCACAGATACGCAGTATTTT.

This clone was seen only a few times. The chain links TRBV5-1 to TRBJ1-5; D is possibly TRBD1 (6 bases). The CDR3 extends over 14 amino acids. Germline CDR1 reads SGHRS; CDR2 reads YFSETQ. Trimming cost V 0 bases and J 3 bases, with 7 bases left between them. The CDR3 DNA follows: TGCGCCAGCAGCTTGGACAGGGTCAATCAGCCCCAGCATTTT. It translates to CASSLDRVNQPQHF.

The chain uses TRBV27 and TRBJ1-1, with 8 bases lining up with TRBD1. The trim removed 4 bases at V and 0 bases at J, leaving 7 bases unmatched. The CDR3 runs to 16 residues. Germline CDR1 reads MNHEY; CDR2 reads SMNVEV (reference sequence). The DNA for the CDR3 is TGTGCCAGCAGTTCTCTGACAGGGGCGGTGAACACTGAAGCTTTCTTT. Amino acids: CASSSLTGAVNTEAFF.

This clone was detected only a few times. This chain uses TRBV6-5 with TRBJ2-1; D not certain. The germline V gene has CDR1 MNHEY and CDR2 SVGAGI. CDR3 length: 14 residues. Trimming pared 0 bases from V and 4 bases from J, leaving 7 bases between. CDR3 sequence reads: CASSYSSVYNEQFF. The CDR3 DNA reads as TGTGCCAGCAGTTACTCGTCAGTGTACAATGAGCAGTTCTTC.

V and J are TRBV11-2 and TRBJ2-5; 7 bases are shared with TRBD1. Trimming at V came to 5 bases and at J to 7 bases, leaving 10 bases not matched to a gene. Germline loops: CDR1 SGHAT, CDR2 FQNNGV. The CDR3 loop spans 14 amino acids. The CDR3 is CASSAGTATGTQYF. CDR3 DNA: TGTGCCAGCAGCGCAGGGACAGCCACCGGGACCCAGTACTTC.

The J gene is TRBJ2-1, the V gene TRBV19, with no clear D. The CDR3 consists of 11 residues. Per germline, CDR1 LNHDA and CDR2 SQIVND (reference sequence). With 8 bases removed from V and 9 bases from J, the gap between germline ends came to 11 bases. CDR3 coding DNA: TGTGCCAGTTCCCGCTGGGCTGAGCAGTTCTTC. Protein product: CASSRWAEQFF.

The rearrangement uses TRBV29-1 and TRBJ1-2; 8 bases align to TRBD1. The junction had 6 bases not matched to a gene; V was cut back by 5 bases and J by 7 bases. The germline V gene has CDR1 SQVTM and CDR2 ANQGSEA. This CDR3 is 12 amino acids long. The chain's CDR3 is CSVSDRVAGYTF. CDR3 in DNA: TGCAGCGTTTCGGACAGGGTCGCTGGCTACACCTTC.

The chain has TRBV2 and TRBJ2-5; 9 bases match TRBD1. Germline V gives CDR1 SNHLY, CDR2 FYNNEI. The ends lost 7 bases at V and 3 bases at J; junction bases unmatched: 6. This CDR3 contains 14 residues. The CDR3 region is CASNRDRVEETQYF. CDR3 in DNA: TGTGCCAGCAACAGGGACAGGGTAGAAGAGACCCAGTACTTC.